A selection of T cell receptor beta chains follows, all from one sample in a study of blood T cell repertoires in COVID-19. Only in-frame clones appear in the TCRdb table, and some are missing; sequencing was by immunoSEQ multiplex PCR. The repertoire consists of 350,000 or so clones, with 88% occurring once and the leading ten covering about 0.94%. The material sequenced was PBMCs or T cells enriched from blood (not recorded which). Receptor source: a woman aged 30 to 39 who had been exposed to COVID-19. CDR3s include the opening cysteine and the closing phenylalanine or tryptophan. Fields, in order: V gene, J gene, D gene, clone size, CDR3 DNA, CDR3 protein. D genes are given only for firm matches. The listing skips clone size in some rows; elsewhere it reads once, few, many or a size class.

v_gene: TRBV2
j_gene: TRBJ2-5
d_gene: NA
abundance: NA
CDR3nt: TGTGCCAGCAGTGAAGCCACCTTGTTTCGACAAGGAGAGACCCAGTACTTC
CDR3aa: CASSEATLFRQGETQYF

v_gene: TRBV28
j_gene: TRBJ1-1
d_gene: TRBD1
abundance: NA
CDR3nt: TGTGCCAGCAGTTTTTCCTGGACAGGTAGGAACACTGAAGCTTTCTTT
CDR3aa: CASSFSWTGRNTEAFF

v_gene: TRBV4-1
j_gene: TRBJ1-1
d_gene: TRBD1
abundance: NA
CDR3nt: TGCGCCAGCAGCCCCCTGGGGACAGGGCTACCTGAAGCTTTCTTT
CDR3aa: CASSPLGTGLPEAFF

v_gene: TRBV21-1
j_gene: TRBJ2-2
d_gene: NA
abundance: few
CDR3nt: TGTGCCATGGAGGGGACAGGGGACGGTAAGAGCACCGGGGAGCTGTTTTTT
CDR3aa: CAMEGTGDGKSTGELFF

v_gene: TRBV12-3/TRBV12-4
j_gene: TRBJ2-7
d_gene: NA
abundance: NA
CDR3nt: TGTGCCAGCAGTTCTAAACCCATCTACGAGCAGTACTTC
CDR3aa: CASSSKPIYEQYF

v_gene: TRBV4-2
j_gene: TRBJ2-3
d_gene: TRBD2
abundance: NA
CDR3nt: TGTGCCAGCAGCGCGGGGACTAGCGGGAGGGCCTGGGGCACAGATACGCAGTATTTT
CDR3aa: CASSAGTSGRAWGTDTQYF

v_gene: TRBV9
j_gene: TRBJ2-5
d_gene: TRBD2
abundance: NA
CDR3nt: TGTGCCAGCAGCGGGCCGGGACTAGCTTTAAAGACCCAGTACTTC
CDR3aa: CASSGPGLALKTQYF

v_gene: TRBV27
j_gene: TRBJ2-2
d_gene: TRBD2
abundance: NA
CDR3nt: TGTGCCAGCAGTTTATTCCGACTAGCGTCTGCCGGGGAGCTGTTTTTT
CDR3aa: CASSLFRLASAGELFF

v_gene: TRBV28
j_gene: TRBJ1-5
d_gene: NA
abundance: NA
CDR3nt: TGTGCCAGCAGTTTAAGGGGGAGGGGGAGCAATCAGCCCCAGCATTTT
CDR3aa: CASSLRGRGSNQPQHF

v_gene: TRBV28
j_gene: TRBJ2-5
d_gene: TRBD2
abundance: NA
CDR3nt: TGTGCCAGCAGTTTATTGGGACTAGAAGAGACCCAGTACTTC
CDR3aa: CASSLLGLEETQYF

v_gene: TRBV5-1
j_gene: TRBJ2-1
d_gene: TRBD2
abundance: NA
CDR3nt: TGCGCCAGCAGGTTAACTAGCGGGAGTTCGAGTGAGCAGTTCTTC
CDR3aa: CASRLTSGSSSEQFF

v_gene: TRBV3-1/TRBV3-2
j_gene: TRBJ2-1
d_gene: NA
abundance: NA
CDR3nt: TGTGCCAGCAGCCAGGGGGCTGGATCCTACAATGAGCAGTTCTTC
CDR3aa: CASSQGAGSYNEQFF

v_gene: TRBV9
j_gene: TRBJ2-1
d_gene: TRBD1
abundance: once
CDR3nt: TGTGCCAGCAGCGCACGACAGGGACGGCCTGGGGTTGAGCAGTTCTTC
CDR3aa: CASSARQGRPGVEQFF

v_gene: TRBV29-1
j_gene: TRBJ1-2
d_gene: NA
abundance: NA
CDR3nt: TGCAGCGTTGGTGTCGGGGAGGGCTATGGCTACACCTTC
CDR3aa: CSVGVGEGYGYTF

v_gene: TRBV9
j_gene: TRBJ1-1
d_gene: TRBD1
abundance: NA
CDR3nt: TGTGCCAGCAGCGGGGTGACAGGGATTAACACTGAAGCTTTCTTT
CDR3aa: CASSGVTGINTEAFF

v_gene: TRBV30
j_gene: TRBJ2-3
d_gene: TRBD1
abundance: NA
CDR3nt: TGTGCCTGGAGCATTGGGACAGGCCGGGGGAAAGATACGCAGTATTTT
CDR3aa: CAWSIGTGRGKDTQYF

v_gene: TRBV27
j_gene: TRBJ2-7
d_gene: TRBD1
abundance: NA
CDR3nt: TGTGCCAGCAGTTTATCCGGGACAGGGGGCGAGCAGTACTTC
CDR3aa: CASSLSGTGGEQYF

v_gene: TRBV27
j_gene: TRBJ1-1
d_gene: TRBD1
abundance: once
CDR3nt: TGTGCCAGCAGTTTATGGGCGACAGGGGTGAACACTGAAGCTTTCTTT
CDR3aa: CASSLWATGVNTEAFF

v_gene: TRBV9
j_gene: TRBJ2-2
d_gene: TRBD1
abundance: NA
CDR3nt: TGTGCCAGCAGCGTAGGACAGGGGATGGTATCGACCGGGGAGCTGTTTTTT
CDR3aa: CASSVGQGMVSTGELFF

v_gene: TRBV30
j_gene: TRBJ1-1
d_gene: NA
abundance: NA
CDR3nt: TGTGCCTGGAAAGGAGAGCAAGCTTTCTTT
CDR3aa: CAWKGEQAFF

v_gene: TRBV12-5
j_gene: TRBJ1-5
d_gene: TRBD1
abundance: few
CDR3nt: TGTGCTAGTGGTCCCTCGACAGGGGCCTACAATCAGCCCCAGCATTTT
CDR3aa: CASGPSTGAYNQPQHF

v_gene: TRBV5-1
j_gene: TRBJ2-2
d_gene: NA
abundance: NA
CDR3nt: TGCGCCAGCAGCTCCACCTCACAGGACACCGGGGAGCTGTTTTTT
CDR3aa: CASSSTSQDTGELFF